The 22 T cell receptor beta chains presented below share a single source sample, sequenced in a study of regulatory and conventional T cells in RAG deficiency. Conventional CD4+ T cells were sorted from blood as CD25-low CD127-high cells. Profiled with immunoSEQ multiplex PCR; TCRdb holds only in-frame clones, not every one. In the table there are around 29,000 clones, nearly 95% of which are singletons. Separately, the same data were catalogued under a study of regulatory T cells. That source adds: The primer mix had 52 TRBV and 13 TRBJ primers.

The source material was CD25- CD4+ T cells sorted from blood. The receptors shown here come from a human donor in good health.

CDR3 sequence: CATSREGGYGYTF. The DNA for the CDR3 is TGTGCCACCAGCAGAGAAGGGGGATATGGCTACACCTTC. This chain links TRBV15 with TRBJ1-2, with a tentative D call TRBD1 (6 bases). Germline CDR1 and CDR2: LNHNV and YYDKDF (reference sequence). The CDR3 is 13 residues long. Trimming left V 0 bases short and J 5 bases short, with 7 bases between.

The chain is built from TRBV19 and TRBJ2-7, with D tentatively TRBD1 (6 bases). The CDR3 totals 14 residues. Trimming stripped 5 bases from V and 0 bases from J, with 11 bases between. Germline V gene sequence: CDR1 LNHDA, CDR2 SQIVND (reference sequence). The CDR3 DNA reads TGTGCCAGTAGTCCCCGGACAGACTCCTACGAGCAGTACTTC. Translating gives CASSPRTDSYEQYF.

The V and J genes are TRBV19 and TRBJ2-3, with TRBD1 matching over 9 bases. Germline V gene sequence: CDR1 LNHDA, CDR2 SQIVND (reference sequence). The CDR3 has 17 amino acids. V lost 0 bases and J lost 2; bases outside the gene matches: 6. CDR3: CASSIDRDRENTDTQYF. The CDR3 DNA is TGTGCCAGTAGTATAGATCGGGACAGGGAAAACACAGATACGCAGTATTTT. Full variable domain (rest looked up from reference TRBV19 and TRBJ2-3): DGGITQSPKYLFRKEGQNVTLSCEQNLNHDAMYWYRQDPGQGLRLIYYSQIVNDFQKGDIAEGYSVSREKKESFPLTVTSAQKNPTAFYLCASSIDRDRENTDTQYFGPGTRLTVL.

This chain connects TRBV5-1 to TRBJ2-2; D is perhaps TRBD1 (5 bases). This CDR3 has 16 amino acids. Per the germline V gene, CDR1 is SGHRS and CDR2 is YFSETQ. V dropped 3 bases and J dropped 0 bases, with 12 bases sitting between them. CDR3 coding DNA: TGCGCCAGCAGCTATACACAGGTGGCGAACACCGGGGAGCTGTTTTTT. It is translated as CASSYTQVANTGELFF.

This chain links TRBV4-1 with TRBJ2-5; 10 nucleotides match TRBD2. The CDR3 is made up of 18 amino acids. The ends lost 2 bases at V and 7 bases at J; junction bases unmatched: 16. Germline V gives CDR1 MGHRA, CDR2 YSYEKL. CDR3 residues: CASSQSFTQRGGFLTQYF. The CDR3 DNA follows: TGCGCCAGCAGCCAATCTTTTACGCAGCGGGGGGGCTTTTTGACCCAGTACTTC.

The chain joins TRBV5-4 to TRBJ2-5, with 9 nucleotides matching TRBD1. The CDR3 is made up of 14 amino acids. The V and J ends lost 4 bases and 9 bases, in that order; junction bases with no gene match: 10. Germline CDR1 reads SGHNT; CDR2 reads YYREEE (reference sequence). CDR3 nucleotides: TGTGCCAGCAGCGTAGACAGGGGGTCGAAAGCCCAGTACTTC. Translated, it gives CASSVDRGSKAQYF.

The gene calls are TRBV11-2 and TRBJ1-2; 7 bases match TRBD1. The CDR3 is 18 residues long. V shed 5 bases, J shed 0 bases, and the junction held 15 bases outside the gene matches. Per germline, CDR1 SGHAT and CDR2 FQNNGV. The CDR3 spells CASSLGDRILQANYGYTF. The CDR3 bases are TGTGCCAGCAGCCTAGGGGACAGAATATTACAAGCTAACTATGGCTACACCTTC.

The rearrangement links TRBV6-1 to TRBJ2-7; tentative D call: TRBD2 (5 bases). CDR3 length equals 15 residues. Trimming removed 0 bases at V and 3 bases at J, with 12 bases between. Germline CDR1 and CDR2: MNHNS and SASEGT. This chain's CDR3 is CASSEAEGRFYEQYF. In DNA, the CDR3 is TGTGCCAGCAGTGAAGCTGAGGGTCGATTCTACGAGCAGTACTTC.

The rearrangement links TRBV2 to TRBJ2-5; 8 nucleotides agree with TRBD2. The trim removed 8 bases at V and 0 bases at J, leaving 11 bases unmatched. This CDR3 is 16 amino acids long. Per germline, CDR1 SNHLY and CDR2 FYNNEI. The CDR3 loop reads CASHRASGGYQETQYF. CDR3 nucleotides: TGTGCCAGCCACCGGGCCAGCGGGGGTTACCAAGAGACCCAGTACTTC.

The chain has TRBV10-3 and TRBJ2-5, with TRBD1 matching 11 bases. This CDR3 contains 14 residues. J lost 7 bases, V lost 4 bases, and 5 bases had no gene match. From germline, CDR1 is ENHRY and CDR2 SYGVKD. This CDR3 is CAISGTGGEGTQYF. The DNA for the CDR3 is TGTGCCATCAGTGGGACAGGGGGCGAGGGGACCCAGTACTTC.

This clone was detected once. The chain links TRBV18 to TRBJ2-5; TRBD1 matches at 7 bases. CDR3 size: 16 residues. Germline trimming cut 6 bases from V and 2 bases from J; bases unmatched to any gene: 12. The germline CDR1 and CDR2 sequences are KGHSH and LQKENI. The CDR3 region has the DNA TGTGCCAGCTCCCCCTCCAGGGGGATGCGGCAAGAGACCCAGTACTTC. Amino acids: CASSPSRGMRQETQYF.

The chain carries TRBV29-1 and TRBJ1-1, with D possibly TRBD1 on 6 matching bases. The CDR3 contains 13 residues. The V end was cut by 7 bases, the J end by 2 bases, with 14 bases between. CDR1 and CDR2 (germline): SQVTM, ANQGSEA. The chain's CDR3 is CSGQQGPNTEAFF. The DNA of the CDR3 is TGCAGCGGCCAGCAGGGGCCCAACACTGAAGCTTTCTTT.

The CDR3 sequence is CASSLQDRRSNQPQHF. CDR3 DNA: TGTGCCAGCAGCCTACAGGACAGGCGTAGCAATCAGCCCCAGCATTTT. This chain links TRBV4-2 with TRBJ1-5; 7 nucleotides align to TRBD1. Trimming took 4 bases from V and 0 from J; bases not matched to a gene: 6. Germline loops: CDR1 LGHNA, CDR2 YNFKEQ. The length of the CDR3 is 16 residues.

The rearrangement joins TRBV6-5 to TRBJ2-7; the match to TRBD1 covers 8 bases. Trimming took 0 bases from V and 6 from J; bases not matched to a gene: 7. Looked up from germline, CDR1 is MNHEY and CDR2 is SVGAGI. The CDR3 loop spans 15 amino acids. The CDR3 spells CASSYSSQGAAEQYF. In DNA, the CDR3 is TGTGCCAGCAGTTACTCGAGCCAGGGGGCGGCCGAGCAGTACTTC.

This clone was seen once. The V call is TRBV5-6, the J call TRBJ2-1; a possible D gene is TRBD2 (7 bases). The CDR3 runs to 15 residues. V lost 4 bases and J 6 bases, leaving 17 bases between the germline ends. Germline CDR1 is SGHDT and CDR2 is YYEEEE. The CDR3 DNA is TGTGCCAGCAGCCTAGCCGGGGGGCCGGCCAATGAGCAGTTCTTC. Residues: CASSLAGGPANEQFF.

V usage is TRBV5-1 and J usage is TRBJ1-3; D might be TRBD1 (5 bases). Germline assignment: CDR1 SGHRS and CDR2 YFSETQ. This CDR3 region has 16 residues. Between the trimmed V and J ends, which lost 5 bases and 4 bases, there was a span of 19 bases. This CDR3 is CASSYDRQGSGNTIYF. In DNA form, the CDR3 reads TGCGCCAGCAGTTACGATCGGCAGGGATCGGGAAACACCATATATTTT.

The CDR3 loop reads CASSDNRGNSEAFF. CDR3 in DNA: TGTGCCAGCAGTGACAACAGGGGTAACTCTGAAGCTTTCTTT. V gene TRBV28 combines with J gene TRBJ1-1, with 7 nucleotides matching TRBD1. In germline, CDR1 is MDHEN, CDR2 SYDVKM. The V segment lost 5 bases and the J segment 6 bases; nucleotides outside the gene matches: 9. This CDR3 region has 14 residues.

CDR3 sequence reads: CASVHLGTGVKEQFF. Written as DNA, the CDR3 is TGTGCCAGCGTTCATCTCGGGACAGGGGTCAAAGAGCAGTTCTTC. This chain connects TRBV5-4 to TRBJ2-1; 10 nucleotides agree with TRBD1. The CDR3 runs 15 residues. Trimming at V came to 7 bases and at J to 10 bases, leaving 14 bases not matched to a gene. Looked up from germline, CDR1 is SGHNT and CDR2 is YYREEE (reference sequence).

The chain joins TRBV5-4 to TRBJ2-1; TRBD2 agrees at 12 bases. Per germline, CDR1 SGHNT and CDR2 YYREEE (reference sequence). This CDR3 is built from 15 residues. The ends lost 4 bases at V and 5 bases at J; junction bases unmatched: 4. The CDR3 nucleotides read TGTGCCAGCAGCCCTAGCGGGGGGGTCCACAATGAGCAGTTCTTC. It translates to CASSPSGGVHNEQFF.

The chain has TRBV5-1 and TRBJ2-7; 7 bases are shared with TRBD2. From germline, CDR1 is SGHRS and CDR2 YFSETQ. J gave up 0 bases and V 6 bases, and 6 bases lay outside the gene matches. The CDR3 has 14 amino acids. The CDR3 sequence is CASKMGGSSYEQYF. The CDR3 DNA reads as TGCGCCAGCAAAATGGGGGGGAGCTCCTACGAGCAGTACTTC.

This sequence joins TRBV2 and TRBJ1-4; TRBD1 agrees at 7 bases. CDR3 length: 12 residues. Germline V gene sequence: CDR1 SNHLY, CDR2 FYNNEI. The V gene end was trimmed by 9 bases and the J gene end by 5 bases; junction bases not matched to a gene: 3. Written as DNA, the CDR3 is TGTGCCAGGAAGGGACAGAATGAAAAACTGTTTTTT. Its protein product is CARKGQNEKLFF.

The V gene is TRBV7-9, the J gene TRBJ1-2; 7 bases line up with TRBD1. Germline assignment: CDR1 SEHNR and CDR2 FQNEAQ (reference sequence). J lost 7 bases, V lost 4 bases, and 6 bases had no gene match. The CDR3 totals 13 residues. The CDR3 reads CASSSLGTAGYTF. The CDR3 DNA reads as TGTGCCAGCAGCTCTCTCGGGACAGCTGGCTACACCTTC.